The 18 T cell receptor beta chains below all came from one sample that was sequenced in a study of shared clonotypes between healthy human individuals. This table comes from immunoSEQ multiplex PCR, and its TCRdb copy is limited to in-frame clones, with some not included. The repertoire holds millions of clones, with over 85% as singletons. Material: naive CD4+ T cells sorted from blood. Subset described: CD45RA+ positively selected. The source of these receptors is a man aged 18 to 29 in good health.

The chain has TRBV18 and TRBJ2-2; tentative D call: TRBD1 (6 bases). CDR1 is KGHSH and CDR2 is LQKENI in the germline V gene. This CDR3 has 16 residues. V was clipped by 3 bases and J by 3 bases, with 14 bases between them. The CDR3 here is CASSPTNRVHTGELFF. The CDR3 DNA follows: TGTGCCAGCTCACCGACCAACAGGGTCCACACCGGGGAGCTGTTTTTT.

V usage is TRBV5-4 and J usage is TRBJ2-1; 8 bases match TRBD1. This CDR3 comprises 18 residues. J lost 3 bases, V lost 9 bases, and 20 bases had no gene match. CDR1 SGHNT and CDR2 YYREEE come from the germline V gene (reference sequence). The CDR3 coding sequence is TGTGCCAACGACTCAGGGGGCGCCAGGAGTAGGGTCTACAATGAGCAGTTCTTC. This encodes CANDSGGARSRVYNEQFF.

CDR3 region: CASSQDSFSTFGYTF. The CDR3 DNA follows: TGCGCCAGCAGCCAAGATTCGTTTTCGACATTTGGCTACACCTTC. The genes are TRBV4-1 and TRBJ1-2; no definite D call. Germline CDR1 and CDR2: MGHRA and YSYEKL. The CDR3 is made up of 15 amino acids. V shed 0 bases and J shed 7 bases, with 15 bases lying between them.

CDR3 bases: TGTGCCAGCTCACCACGTCAGGGCGTAACCGGGGAGCTGTTTTTT. As protein: CASSPRQGVTGELFF. The chain joins TRBV18 to TRBJ2-2; tentative D call: TRBD1 (5 bases). This CDR3 is 15 amino acids long. Germline V gene lookup returns CDR1 KGHSH and CDR2 LQKENI. The V end was cut by 1 base, the J end by 5 bases, with 11 bases between. The complete variable domain, with remaining parts taken from reference TRBV18 and TRBJ2-2, reads NAGVMQNPRHLVRRRGQEARLRCSPMKGHSHVYWYRQLPEEGLKFMVYLQKENIIDESGMPKERFSAEFPKEGPSILRIQQVVRGDSAAYFCASSPRQGVTGELFFGEGSRLTVL.

The V and J genes are TRBV9 and TRBJ2-7, with D possibly being TRBD1 (5 bases). The CDR3 spans 14 residues. Trimming removed 3 bases at V and 1 base at J, with 11 bases between. CDR1 is SGDLS and CDR2 is YYNGEE in the germline V gene. CDR3 in amino acids: CASSARQSSYEQYF. The CDR3 bases are TGTGCCAGCAGCGCGAGACAGAGTTCCTACGAGCAGTACTTC.

The chain has TRBV6-1 and TRBJ1-1; no definite D call. Germline V gene sequence: CDR1 MNHNS, CDR2 SASEGT. Trimming cost V 6 bases and J 0 bases, with 14 bases left between them. CDR3 length: 15 amino acids. Here the CDR3 DNA reads TGTGCCAGCAGGGACGGACCTCTATTGAACACTGAAGCTTTCTTT. This codes for CASRDGPLLNTEAFF.

Notes on this clone: Other DNA sequences of this sample code for an identical CDR3. The chain couples TRBV5-4 to TRBJ1-3; maybe TRBD1 (5 bases). The CDR3 totals 15 residues. Trimming removed 0 bases at V and 0 bases at J, with 7 bases between. From germline, CDR1 is SGHNT and CDR2 YYREEE (reference sequence). CDR3 sequence (DNA): TGTGCCAGCAGCTTGGCAGGGAGCTCTGGAAACACCATATATTTT. Its translation: CASSLAGSSGNTIYF.

The chain recombines TRBV5-1 with TRBJ2-7, with a possible D match to TRBD2 (6 bases). Trimming removed 6 bases at V and 3 bases at J, with 16 bases between. This CDR3 is 14 amino acids long. Germline-derived CDR1 and CDR2 are SGHRS and YFSETQ. The CDR3 spells CASTQEGSLYEQYF. The CDR3 nucleotides read TGCGCCAGCACCCAGGAGGGAAGCCTCTACGAGCAGTACTTC.

The V gene is TRBV5-6, the J gene TRBJ1-6; tentatively, D is TRBD1 (5 bases). Per the germline V gene, CDR1 is SGHDT and CDR2 is YYEEEE. V was pared by 0 bases and J by 11 bases, with 15 bases between. This CDR3 contains 15 residues. The CDR3 nucleotides are TGTGCCAGCAGCTTGGGACAGACCTCAATCACACCCCTCCACTTT. This translates into CASSLGQTSITPLHF.

This rearrangement joins TRBV10-3 to TRBJ1-2; tentative D call: TRBD1 (5 bases). Trimming shortened V by 6 bases and J by 4 bases, and 21 bases separated the two germline ends. Germline V lookup: CDR1 ENHRY, CDR2 SYGVKD. The CDR3 totals 16 residues. The CDR3 DNA reads as TGTGCCATCAGACCTTCCGGGACGTCGGCGACCTATGGCTACACCTTC. It yields the protein CAIRPSGTSATYGYTF.

The chain's CDR3 is CASSARQGSDTQYF. CDR3 nucleotide sequence: TGTGCCAGCAGTGCCCGACAGGGTTCAGATACGCAGTATTTT. V usage is TRBV27 and J usage is TRBJ2-3; 7 bases match TRBD1. The CDR3 totals 14 residues. V lost 5 bases and J lost 4; bases outside the gene matches: 6. Germline values: CDR1 MNHEY, CDR2 SMNVEV (reference sequence).

A remark on this clone: This CDR3 is also generated by other DNA sequences in the sample. This chain uses TRBV5-6 with TRBJ1-2; D remains unclear. Germline V gene sequence: CDR1 SGHDT, CDR2 YYEEEE. The germline V and J ends were trimmed by 7 bases and 2 bases, with 12 bases remaining between them. This CDR3 spans 13 amino acids. In DNA form, the CDR3 reads TGTGCCAGCTCGCCCGGGCAGAACTATGGCTACACCTTC. Residues: CASSPGQNYGYTF.

V usage is TRBV7-2 and J usage is TRBJ1-1; 9 nucleotides agree with TRBD1. This CDR3 region has 16 residues. Germline V CDR1 and CDR2: SGHTA, FQGNSA. J gave up 4 bases and V 1 base, and 7 bases lay outside the gene matches. The CDR3, as DNA: TGTGCCAGCAGCTTAGGTGTTTCGACAGGGGGCACTGAAGCTTTCTTT. It codes for CASSLGVSTGGTEAFF.

The chain recombines TRBV14 with TRBJ2-7; D call uncertain. The V end lost 1 base, the J end lost 2 bases, and 12 bases lay between the germline ends. CDR1 is SGHDN and CDR2 is FVKESK in the germline V gene. This CDR3 contains 15 residues. The CDR3 loop is CASSQGPGYTYEQYF. In DNA form, the CDR3 reads TGTGCCAGCAGCCAAGGGCCAGGCTACACCTACGAGCAGTACTTC.

This chain connects TRBV5-6 to TRBJ2-5; perhaps D is TRBD1 or TRBD2 (7 bases each). This CDR3 spans 15 amino acids. The V gene's germline CDR1 is SGHDT and CDR2 YYEEEE. V lost 4 bases to trimming and J lost 0 bases, with 13 bases between them. The CDR3, as DNA: TGTGCCAGCAGCCGGCAGGGGGGGCACCAAGAGACCCAGTACTTC. Its protein is CASSRQGGHQETQYF.

The chain links TRBV5-1 to TRBJ2-3; no clear D gene. The CDR3 runs 16 residues. The V and J ends lost 6 bases and 0 bases respectively, with 17 bases between them. The germline V gene encodes CDR1 SGHRS and CDR2 YFSETQ. The CDR3 region is CASTRLLPPSTDTQYF. The CDR3 DNA sequence: TGCGCCAGCACTCGGTTGCTTCCCCCCAGCACAGATACGCAGTATTTT.

For the CDR3, the DNA is TGTGCCAGCACCGTTGCGCAGGGGAACTATGGCTACACCTTC. It encodes CASTVAQGNYGYTF. The J gene is TRBJ1-2, the V gene TRBV2; TRBD1 is a possible D gene (6 bases). The CDR3 totals 14 residues. Germline-derived CDR1 and CDR2 are SNHLY and FYNNEI. Trimming removed 7 bases from V and 2 bases from J, with 14 bases in between.

On this clone: Within the sample, other DNA sequences also encode this same CDR3. The chain couples TRBV5-1 to TRBJ2-5, with 8 bases matching TRBD2. The V segment lost 0 bases and the J segment 4 bases; nucleotides outside the gene matches: 5. CDR3 length equals 15 residues. Germline lookup yields CDR1 SGHRS and CDR2 YFSETQ. CDR3 protein: CASSLAGGPGETQYF. In DNA, the CDR3 is TGCGCCAGCAGCTTGGCGGGGGGGCCTGGAGAGACCCAGTACTTC.